This paragraph covers one T cell receptor (beta chain) sequence. Its antigen is still unknown. MiXCR was run by TCRdb on the reads, yielding one entry per CDR3 protein. The sample shows 450,000 to 600,000 distinct CDR3 sequences, 30% to 40% of them seen only once. This entry comes from a study of T cell repertoires in cytomegalovirus infection. The overall study: Indications came from public TCR beta signatures; they pointed to CMV infection and to a matching HLA type.

Per germline, CDR1 LNHNV and CDR2 YYDKDF (reference sequence). V dropped 4 bases and J dropped 5 bases, with 9 bases sitting between them. This CDR3 spans 13 amino acids. The sample in question was cultured PBMCs, obtained from culture after CMV antigen stimulation. This rearrangement joins TRBV15 to TRBJ2-1; no clear D gene. This TCR came from a human donor in good health (CMV status not recorded). Some clones in this sample may be carry-over from other donors' samples. CDR3 sequence (DNA): TGTGCCACCAGCACGGAACGGCACAATGAGCAGTTCTTC. This codes for CATSTERHNEQFF.